This T cell receptor (beta chain) was captured in a study of blood T cells in healthy people across ages (dated by TCRdb to between 2015 and 2017). Turning to the overall study: In model experiments, template switching captured about one uniquely barcoded TCR beta cDNA molecule for every two T cells. Using deep sequencing normalized with unique cDNA molecular identifiers, the study measured how TCR beta repertoire diversity changes with age. Four age groups were formed from the donors: young (average roughly 16 years), middle-aged (just under 40), aged (around 62) and long-lived (around 80). Donors of different ages were randomly distributed across sequencing lanes to avoid experimental bias. Two additional independent replicas of 1 million unique cDNA reads from the same blood draw were analyzed for two donors (one aged 18 to 30 and one aged 80 or older).

As regards this clonotype: Its antigen remains undetermined. The record has no base qualities; no much larger clone is one base away.

Library generation was performed with 5' RACE. The sequencer listed for this sample is Illumina HiSeq 2500. A second PCR of roughly 6 to 11 cycles was run with a J-beta primer mix and a sample-barcoded 5' primer. A template-switch 5' adaptor carrying 12 random nucleotides introduced a unique molecular identifier onto each TCR beta cDNA molecule. Each sample yielded at least 3 million CDR3-containing paired-end reads. All of the RNA was converted into first-strand cDNA using the Mint cDNA synthesis kit, with a TRBC-specific oligonucleotide serving as the primer. Following uracil-DNA glycosylase treatment, a first 18-cycle PCR with universal primers M1SS and BC2_uni_R was performed on all cDNA. The paper's data handling went like this. For normalization, 1 million high-quality reads, each with a distinct molecular identifier, were randomly selected from each sample. Instead of being binned into consensus sequences, reads that shared molecular identifiers were thrown out. MiTCR, set to a Q25 quality threshold and the strictest error-elimination algorithm, was used for CDR3 identification, clonotype clustering and error correction. A nonparametric unseen species model using Euler transformation provided a lower-bound estimate of total TCR beta diversity. Using fastp trimming at Q25 and MiXCR clonotype assembly, TCRdb reanalyzed the public sequencing data and kept in-frame beta chains. A single entry per CDR3 protein holds the most common genes and DNA from its merged rows. The V and J calls reflect TCRdb's pipeline rather than the authors' work. This sample lists about 1.1 million distinct CDR3 sequences; roughly two fifths were detected once. The ten largest clones represent approximately 14% of the sample.

Systemically healthy Caucasian individuals from Russia, some 38 in total and aged about 6 to 100 years, were included as donors. Each donor gave roughly 11 milliliters of peripheral blood, drawn into EDTA-treated Vacutainer tubes. Ficoll-Paque density-gradient centrifugation was used to isolate PBMCs, with at least 6.5 million per sample. Trizol reagent was used to extract total RNA from PBMCs, with at least 6 micrograms per sample. The percentages of naive CD45RAhigh/CD27high T cells were determined by flow cytometry on a PBMC aliquot from every donor. What the study reported, not specific to this receptor: Bulk unsorted PBMC profiling prevented conclusive comparison of naive and antigen-experienced compartments. Observed TCR beta diversity correlated strongly with the percentage of naive T cells measured by flow cytometry. Because the CMV infection status of the donors was unknown, age-related changes in expanded clonotypes may potentially have been confounded. Estimates of total diversity based on one million sequenced T cells were regarded as lower bounds and as underestimates. As age increased, observed TCR beta diversity per million T cells dropped in a roughly linear way, and a significant reduction was already evident by age 40. The long-lived group showed more naive CD4+ T cells, fewer expanded clones and increased TCR diversity than the aged group, suggesting age selection.

The CDR3 spans 15 residues, from the cysteine through the phenylalanine. Only the CDR3 region is kept as DNA, spanning 45 bases read in frame from base 1. Via the germline V gene (reference sequence), CDR1 is SEHNR and CDR2 FQNEAQ. The V end gives up 3 bases and the J end 4 bases, leaving 7 bases in the junction not matched to a gene. The TCR comes from a man in his late teens or twenties in good health. The source material was blood. The rearranged segments are TRBV7-9 and TRBJ2-7; 9 middle bases align to TRBD1. The DNA sequence reads TGTGCCAGCAGCTTCCGACAGGGGGTGTCGTACGAGCAGTACTTC. Its translation reads: CASSFRQGVSYEQYF. The CDR3, completed at both ends by the reference TRBV7-9 and TRBJ2-7 genes, gives the full variable domain DTGVSQNPRHKITKRGQNVTFRCDPISEHNRLYWYRQTLGQGPEFLTYFQNEAQLEKSRLLSDRFSAERPKGSFSTLEIQRTEQGDSAMYLCASSFRQGVSYEQYFGPGTRLTVT.